Below, 24 T cell receptor beta chains from the same sample are listed, as sequenced in a study of blood T cell repertoires in COVID-19. Profiling relied on immunoSEQ multiplex PCR, and the TCRdb table lists in-frame clones only, not all of them. Among approximately 91,000 clones, around nine tenths were seen once, and the ten largest hold 4% to 5.5%. The material sequenced was peripheral blood. The source is an older man with acute or convalescent COVID-19.

The chain employs TRBV4-1 and TRBJ1-4, with D perhaps matching TRBD1 (6 bases). The germline gives CDR1 MGHRA, CDR2 YSYEKL. This CDR3 has 15 residues. The V end lost 0 bases, the J end lost 10 bases, and 15 bases lay between the germline ends. CDR3 sequence: CASSQDQTGDGKLFF. CDR3 DNA sequence: TGCGCCAGCAGCCAAGATCAGACAGGAGATGGAAAACTGTTTTTT.

The chain recombines TRBV5-4 with TRBJ2-5, with TRBD1 matching 7 bases. Looked up from germline, CDR1 is SGHNT and CDR2 is YYREEE (reference sequence). V lost 4 bases and J lost 4; bases outside the gene matches: 10. This CDR3 has 15 amino acids. CDR3: CASSTDPGQTETQYF. CDR3 in DNA: TGTGCCAGCAGCACGGACCCGGGACAGACAGAGACCCAGTACTTC.

This clone was counted only a few times. The rearrangement uses TRBV5-4 and TRBJ1-1; unclear D gene. The germline gives CDR1 SGHNT, CDR2 YYREEE (reference sequence). V gave up 2 bases and J gave up 6 bases, with 5 bases separating them. There are 11 residues in the CDR3. The CDR3 here is CASSFGAEAFF. In nucleotides, the CDR3 is TGTGCCAGCAGCTTCGGGGCTGAAGCTTTCTTT.

This clone has only a few counts. The chain carries TRBV12-2 and TRBJ1-6; the table names TRBD1, a call not compared with the DNA. TRBV12-2 represents a pseudogene. The CDR3 is made up of 15 amino acids. Here the CDR3 reads CASRFQGQGGSPLHF. For the CDR3, the DNA is TGTGCAAGTCGCTTCCAGGGACAGGGTGGTTCACCCCTCCACTTT.

The rearrangement links TRBV6-1 to TRBJ2-7; TRBD1 agrees at 11 bases. Trimming took 2 bases from V and 2 from J; bases not matched to a gene: 11. The CDR3 has 18 amino acids. From germline, CDR1 is MNHNS and CDR2 SASEGT. The chain's CDR3 is CASSEQDRGRLPPYEQYF. DNA for the CDR3: TGTGCCAGCAGTGAACAGGACAGGGGGCGACTTCCTCCCTACGAGCAGTACTTC.

The V and J genes are TRBV30 and TRBJ2-3; TRBD2 agrees at 11 bases. This CDR3 is built from 17 residues. V lost 2 bases, J lost 4 bases, and 11 bases stayed unmatched. Germline-derived CDR1 and CDR2 are GTSNPN and SVGIG (reference sequence). This CDR3 reads CAWSKGLIAGGADTQYF. The DNA of the CDR3 is TGTGCCTGGAGTAAAGGTTTAATAGCGGGGGGGGCAGATACGCAGTATTTT. The full variable domain, completed using reference TRBV30 and TRBJ2-3, is SQTIHQWPATLVQPVGSPLSLECTVEGTSNPNLYWYRQAAGRGLQLLFYSVGIGQISSEVPQNLSASRPQDRQFILSSKKLLLSDSGFYLCAWSKGLIAGGADTQYFGPGTRLTVL.

The chain carries TRBV11-2 and TRBJ1-6; no reliable D call. The CDR3 sequence is 14 residues long. CDR1 and CDR2 from the germline V gene are SGHAT and FQNNGV. Deletions cut 7 bases from V and 0 bases from J, with 7 bases between. CDR3 sequence reads: CASTTSSYNSPLHF. CDR3 coding DNA: TGTGCCAGCACCACGAGCTCCTATAATTCACCCCTCCACTTT.

V gene TRBV28 combines with J gene TRBJ1-2; weak D call: TRBD1 (5 bases). The CDR3 totals 13 residues. The V gene's germline CDR1 is MDHEN and CDR2 SYDVKM. With 5 bases removed from V and 4 bases from J, the gap between germline ends came to 11 bases. The CDR3 here is CASSQTGVYGYTF. In DNA, the CDR3 is TGTGCCAGCAGTCAAACGGGGGTCTATGGCTACACCTTC.

J is TRBJ1-4 and V is TRBV3-1 (or the pseudogene TRBV3-2), with TRBD1 matching 9 bases. Germline lookup yields CDR1 LGHDT and CDR2 YNNKEL (reference sequence). The CDR3 sequence is 15 residues long. The V gene end was trimmed by 1 base and the J gene end by 5 bases; junction bases not matched to a gene: 2. The CDR3 DNA sequence: TGTGCCAGCAGCCAAGGGGACAGGGTAAATGAAAAACTGTTTTTT. Protein sequence: CASSQGDRVNEKLFF.

The J gene is TRBJ2-1, the V gene TRBV6-2 or TRBV6-3; 9 bases are shared with TRBD1. The CDR3 covers 18 residues. Unmatched junction bases numbered 8, after V lost 0 bases and J lost 2 bases. Germline V gene sequence: CDR1 MNHEY, CDR2 SVGEGT. CDR3 DNA: TGTGCCAGCAGTTACTCCGCACAGGGGGCGCGCCCCTACAATGAGCAGTTCTTC. Protein: CASSYSAQGARPYNEQFF.

The chain carries TRBV6-5 and TRBJ1-4, with a weak D call TRBD1 (5 bases). The CDR3 runs to 13 residues. Looked up from germline, CDR1 is MNHEY and CDR2 is SVGAGI. V was clipped by 8 bases and J by 6 bases, with 13 bases between them. CDR3 in DNA: TGTGCCAGCGAAGGAGACAGTGATGAAAAACTGTTTTTT. It translates to CASEGDSDEKLFF.

CDR3 nucleotides: TGTGCCTGGAGCGACGGCGGATATGGCTACACCTTC. It encodes CAWSDGGYGYTF. The gene calls are TRBV30 and TRBJ1-2; no definite D call. The CDR3 is made up of 12 amino acids. From germline, CDR1 is GTSNPN and CDR2 SVGIG (reference sequence). V was clipped by 3 bases and J by 5 bases, with 10 bases between them.

CDR3 nucleotide sequence: TGTGCCAGCAGTTCGGGGGGGGTACGCTTATATGGCTACACCTTC. Residues: CASSSGGVRLYGYTF. V and J are TRBV28 and TRBJ1-2; TRBD1 might be the D (5 bases). In germline, CDR1 is MDHEN, CDR2 SYDVKM. The V end lost 4 bases, the J end lost 5 bases, and 17 bases lay between the germline ends. This CDR3 has 15 amino acids.

J is TRBJ2-7 and V is TRBV5-5; no firm D call. CDR3 length: 12 residues. With 1 base removed from V and 5 bases from J, the gap between germline ends came to 7 bases. Germline V gene sequence: CDR1 SGHKS, CDR2 YYEKEE (reference sequence). Here the CDR3 reads CASSLTSHEQYF. CDR3 nucleotide sequence: TGTGCCAGCAGCTTGACATCCCACGAGCAGTACTTC.

The chain is built from TRBV5-5 and TRBJ2-3; no clear D gene. The CDR3 has 16 amino acids. V was pared by 4 bases and J by 0 bases, with 15 bases between. From germline, CDR1 is SGHKS and CDR2 YYEKEE (reference sequence). In DNA form, the CDR3 reads TGTGCCAGCAGCCGCCTTCTCGACACTAGCACAGATACGCAGTATTTT. Translation gives CASSRLLDTSTDTQYF.

The CDR3 DNA reads TGTGCCAGCAGATACAGGGATGGGTATGGCTACACCTTC. Its protein is CASRYRDGYGYTF. The V gene is TRBV28, the J gene TRBJ1-2; D is possibly TRBD1 (6 bases). The CDR3 loop spans 13 amino acids. Germline CDR1 and CDR2: MDHEN and SYDVKM. V gave up 6 bases and J gave up 5 bases, with 13 bases separating them.

V usage is TRBV28 and J usage is TRBJ1-2, with D perhaps matching TRBD1 (5 bases). Germline V lookup: CDR1 MDHEN, CDR2 SYDVKM. The CDR3 totals 13 residues. The V gene lost 6 bases and the J gene lost 4 bases, with 12 bases spanning the gap. The CDR3 region is CASRPGGSYGYTF. The CDR3 nucleotides are TGTGCCAGCAGGCCCGGGGGGTCCTATGGCTACACCTTC.

CDR3 nucleotide sequence: TGTGCCAGCAGCTTAGACAGGGAAGTCGATGGCTACACCTTC. It yields the protein CASSLDREVDGYTF. The chain carries TRBV7-9 and TRBJ1-2, with a tentative D call TRBD1 (6 bases). From germline, CDR1 is SEHNR and CDR2 FQNEAQ (reference sequence). The CDR3 has 14 amino acids. V was pared by 1 base and J by 6 bases, with 12 bases between. Full variable domain (missing parts from reference TRBV7-9 and TRBJ1-2): DTGVSQNPRHKITKRGQNVTFRCDPISEHNRLYWYRQTLGQGPEFLTYFQNEAQLEKSRLLSDRFSAERPKGSFSTLEIQRTEQGDSAMYLCASSLDREVDGYTFGSGTRLTVV.

In its sample, this clone was seen once. The CDR3 DNA is TGTGCCAGCAGCTCCAACCCGACAGGAACCAATTCACCCCTCCACTTT. Protein product: CASSSNPTGTNSPLHF. This chain joins TRBV5-4 and TRBJ1-6, with TRBD1 as a possible D gene (6 bases). Germline V CDR1 and CDR2: SGHNT, YYREEE (reference sequence). V lost 3 bases and J 7 bases, leaving 17 bases between the germline ends. This CDR3 is 16 amino acids long.

This clone appeared once. The rearrangement uses TRBV4-1 and TRBJ1-2; D is perhaps TRBD1 (6 bases). Germline V gives CDR1 MGHRA, CDR2 YSYEKL. The CDR3 runs 13 residues. The V and J ends lost 5 bases and 3 bases respectively, with 10 bases between them. Here the CDR3 reads CASSKQGDYGYTF. Written as DNA, the CDR3 is TGCGCCAGCAGCAAACAGGGAGACTATGGCTACACCTTC.

The rearrangement uses TRBV9 and TRBJ2-7; 9 nucleotides align to TRBD2. V was pared by 0 bases and J by 5 bases, with 6 bases of the junction left unmatched. The CDR3 extends over 15 amino acids. Per germline, CDR1 SGDLS and CDR2 YYNGEE. For the CDR3, the DNA is TGTGCCAGCAGCGTAGCCGGCGGGGGGGCCGACGAGCAGTACTTC. Protein product: CASSVAGGGADEQYF.

The chain carries TRBV5-6 and TRBJ1-2, with a weak D call TRBD1 (6 bases). The CDR3 is 14 residues long. Between the trimmed V and J ends, which lost 2 bases and 2 bases, there was a span of 10 bases. Germline loops: CDR1 SGHDT, CDR2 YYEEEE. CDR3 nucleotide sequence: TGTGCCAGCAGCTTACTCACAGGGAACTATGGCTACACCTTC. It yields the protein CASSLLTGNYGYTF.

The chain employs TRBV2 and TRBJ2-1, with 13 bases aligning to TRBD2. The V gene end was trimmed by 6 bases and the J gene end by 8 bases; junction bases not matched to a gene: 10. CDR3 length: 16 amino acids. CDR1 SNHLY and CDR2 FYNNEI come from the germline V gene. This chain's CDR3 is CASSGGTSGALHEQFF. In DNA form, the CDR3 reads TGTGCCAGCAGCGGAGGGACTAGCGGGGCACTACATGAGCAGTTCTTC. Together with reference TRBV2 and TRBJ2-1, the CDR3 gives the full variable domain: EPEVTQTPSHQVTQMGQEVILRCVPISNHLYFYWYRQILGQKVEFLVSFYNNEISEKSEIFDDQFSVERPDGSNFTLKIRSTKLEDSAMYFCASSGGTSGALHEQFFGPGTRLTVL.

This sequence joins TRBV9 and TRBJ2-3; 7 bases are shared with TRBD2. The V segment lost 9 bases and the J segment 3 bases; nucleotides outside the gene matches: 10. This CDR3 is built from 14 residues. Germline V gene data show CDR1 as SGDLS and CDR2 as YYNGEE. This CDR3 reads CANRPGGCTDTQYF. In DNA, the CDR3 is TGTGCCAACAGACCGGGGGGTTGTACAGATACGCAGTATTTT.